This T cell receptor beta chain was documented in a study of T cell responses to AZD1222 COVID-19 vaccine. Study-wide results and limits: Without day 14 samples, only post-peak T cell repertoires were studied. Epitopes outside B.1.351 and B.1.1.7 mutated regions reportedly drew nearly half of spike TCRs. Across spike, vaccine-associated CD4 TCRs were found, dominant at 160-218 and 743-854.

Repertoires were generated with immunoSEQ multiplex PCR, while TCRdb's copy carries only in-frame clones and drops some. The sample consists of just over 150,000 clones, about 90% of them appearing once. About this clone itself: No antigen is known for it.

The CDR3 length is 16 residues. Germline CDR1 and CDR2: GTSNPN and SVGIG (reference sequence). The V gene lost 2 bases and the J gene lost 2 bases, with 17 bases spanning the gap. This specimen consisted of peripheral blood, obtained 28 days after the second AZD1222 dose. V is TRBV30 and J is TRBJ2-3; no firm D call. The TCR sequence derives from an adult who received the AZD1222 COVID-19 vaccine. The CDR3 DNA reads as TGTGCCTGGAGTCCTTTACGGACCCCCTCCACAGATACGCAGTATTTT. Translating it yields CAWSPLRTPSTDTQYF.